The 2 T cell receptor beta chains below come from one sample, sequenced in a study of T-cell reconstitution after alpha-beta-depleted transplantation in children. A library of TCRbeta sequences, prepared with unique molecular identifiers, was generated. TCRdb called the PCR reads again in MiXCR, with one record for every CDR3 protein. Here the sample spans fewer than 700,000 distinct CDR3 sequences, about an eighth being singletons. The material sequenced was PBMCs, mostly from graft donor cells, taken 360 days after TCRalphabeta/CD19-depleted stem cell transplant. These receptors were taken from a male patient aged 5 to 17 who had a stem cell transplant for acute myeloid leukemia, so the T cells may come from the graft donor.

CDR3 coding DNA: TGTGCCAGCAGCTTAGAAGCGACCCTAAAAAACACCGGGGAGCTGTTTTTT. It is translated as CASSLEATLKNTGELFF. The chain is built from TRBV11-2 and TRBJ2-2; D not certain. The CDR3 spans 17 residues. Germline V lookup: CDR1 SGHAT, CDR2 FQNNGV. Trimming shortened V by 0 bases and J by 2 bases, and 13 bases separated the two germline ends.

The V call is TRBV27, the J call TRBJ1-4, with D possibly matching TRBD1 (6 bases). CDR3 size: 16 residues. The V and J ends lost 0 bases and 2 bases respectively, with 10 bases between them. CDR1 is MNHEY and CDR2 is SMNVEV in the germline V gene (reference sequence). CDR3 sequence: CASSLSRGWTNEKLFF. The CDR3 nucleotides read TGTGCCAGCAGTTTATCGAGGGGGTGGACTAATGAAAAACTGTTTTTT.